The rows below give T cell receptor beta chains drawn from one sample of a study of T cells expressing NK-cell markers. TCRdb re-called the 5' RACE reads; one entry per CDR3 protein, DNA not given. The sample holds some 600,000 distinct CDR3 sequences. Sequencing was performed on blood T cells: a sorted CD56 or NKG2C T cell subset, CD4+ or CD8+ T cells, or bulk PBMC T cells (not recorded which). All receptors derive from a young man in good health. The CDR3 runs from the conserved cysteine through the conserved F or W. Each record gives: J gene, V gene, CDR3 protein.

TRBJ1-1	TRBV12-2	CASRLFIDGEGALNTEAFF
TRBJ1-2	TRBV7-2	CASSLDQGTYGYTF
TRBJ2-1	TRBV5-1	CASSFRGQGDDYSSNEQFF
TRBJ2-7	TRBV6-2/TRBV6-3	CASSYSFRVTYEQYF
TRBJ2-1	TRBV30	CAWSGGTSGTDEQFF
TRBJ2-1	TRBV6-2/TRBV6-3	CASSYSVSEPRLDEQFF
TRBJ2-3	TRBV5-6	CASTLGPYGTDTQYF
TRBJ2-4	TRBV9	CASSPLGGKNIQYF
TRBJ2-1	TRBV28	CASSFKGGRGYNEQFF
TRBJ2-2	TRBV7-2	CASSQKDRSYTGELFF
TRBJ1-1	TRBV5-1	CASSASGGTEAFF
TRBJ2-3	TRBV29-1	CSVVLGLSGTSLLTDTQYF
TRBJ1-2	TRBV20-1	CSTAEGAGYGYTF
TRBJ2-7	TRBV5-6	CASSLGTRDRRTYEQYF
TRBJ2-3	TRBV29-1	CSVEKSGTQGASADTQYF
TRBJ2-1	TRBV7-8	CASSLAGLLGNEQFF
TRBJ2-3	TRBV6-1	CATLLGGRDREDTQYF
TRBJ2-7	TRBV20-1	CSAREVVAGAEQYF
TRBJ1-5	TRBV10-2	CATRGRGNQPQHF
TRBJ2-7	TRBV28	CASSLFATSGSREQYF
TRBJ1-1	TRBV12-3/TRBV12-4	CASSLRGGAGGAYKAFF
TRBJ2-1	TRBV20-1	CSARIRANEQFF
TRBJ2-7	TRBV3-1	CASSRTEGYEQYF
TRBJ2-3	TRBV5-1	CASSLGLAGNMDTQYF
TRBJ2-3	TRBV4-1	CASSQLLLASTQYF
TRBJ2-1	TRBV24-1	CATSDFAGGPGNEQFF
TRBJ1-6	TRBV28	CASSLGQGENSPLHF
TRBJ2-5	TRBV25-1	CASTGVLETQYF
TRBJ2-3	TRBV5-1	CASSLLVSPDTQYF
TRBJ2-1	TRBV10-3	CAIRTGTSGSKTYNEQFF
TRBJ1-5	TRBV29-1	CSAQTGTGQPQHF
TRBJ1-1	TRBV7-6	CASSLAGAGTEAFF
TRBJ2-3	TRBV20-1	CSASRGGTDTQYF
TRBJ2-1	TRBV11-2	CASSLDDYESDNEQFF
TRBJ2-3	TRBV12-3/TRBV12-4	CASSEDRAQNTQYF
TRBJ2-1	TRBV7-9	CASSFIPGQGAEQFF
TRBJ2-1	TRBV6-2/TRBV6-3	CASSGLGGRPVEQFF
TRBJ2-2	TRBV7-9	CALGGSSTGELFF
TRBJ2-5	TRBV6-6	CASRPLAEGTQYF
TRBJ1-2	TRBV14	CASSRGDRDGYTF
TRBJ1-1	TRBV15	CATSRDPTGTEAFF
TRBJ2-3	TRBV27	CASSLWDPSVLYF
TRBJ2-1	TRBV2	CASSAEGPDNEQFF
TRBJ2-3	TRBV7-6	CASSQAGGFDTQYF
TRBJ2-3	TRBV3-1	CASSQGFPGGKDTQYF
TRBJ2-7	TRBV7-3	CASSPSDNPSEQYF
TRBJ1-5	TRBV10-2	CASSWGDQPQHF
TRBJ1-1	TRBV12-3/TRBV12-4	CASSTGDFFTEAFF
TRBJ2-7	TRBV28	CASRRTGSGAYEQYF
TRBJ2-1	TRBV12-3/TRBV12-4	CASSLVQSNEQFF
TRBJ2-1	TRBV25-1	CASSVGGTSGAGEQFF
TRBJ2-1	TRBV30	CAWDVGRNYNEQFF
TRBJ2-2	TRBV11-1	CASRGLLDTGELFF
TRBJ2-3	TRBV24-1	CATSDASGLHTDTQYF